This T cell receptor (beta chain) is drawn from a study of T cells in Graves' hyperthyroidism and ophthalmopathy. V was clipped by 0 bases and J by 4 bases, with 15 bases between them. The CDR3 extends over 16 amino acids. Per germline, CDR1 MNHEY and CDR2 SMNVEV (reference sequence). Amplified TCR beta CDR3 regions came from RNA transcripts. The TCR CDR3 first-round RT-PCR relied on the HTBI primer set. TCRdb itself ran the multiplex PCR reads through MiXCR, one entry per CDR3 protein. Among fewer than 750,000 distinct CDR3 sequences listed, roughly 14% were seen once. This clonotype was observed at least ten times. The diagnoses drew upon clinical symptoms, serum thyroxine and TRAb, thyroid ultrasound and orbital computed tomography.

The chain uses TRBV27 and TRBJ1-2; D possibly corresponds to TRBD1 (5 bases). The TCR sequence derives from a woman aged 40 to 49 with Graves' ophthalmopathy. Sequencing used blood. The CDR3 is CASSLSPTRGPYGYTF. The CDR3 bases are TGTGCCAGCAGTTTATCCCCCACCCGGGGCCCCTATGGCTACACCTTC.